The T cell receptor (beta chain) under discussion was sequenced for a study of response to subunit inactivated influenza vaccine. This clonotype was counted at least ten times. TCRdb reanalysed the RT-PCR reads using MiXCR and keeps one entry per CDR3 protein. The top ten hold approximately 11% of the sample, which has about 570,000 distinct CDR3 sequences, roughly 10% seen once. The CDR3 is 17 amino acids. V was shortened by 3 bases and J by 0 bases, with 15 bases between the two germline ends. Germline V gives CDR1 KGHSH, CDR2 LQKENI. The same sample was also used in a study of T cells expressing NK-cell markers. According to that study: TCR beta cDNA was made by 5'RACE template switching with UMIs.

The receptor comes from a man aged 45-65 years who received an inactivated influenza vaccine. The source material was PBMCs from blood, sampled on the day of vaccination. The chain uses TRBV18 and TRBJ1-3, with D hard to call. CDR3: CASSPGVQRGSGNTIYF. DNA for the CDR3: TGTGCCAGCTCACCGGGCGTGCAACGAGGCTCTGGAAACACCATATATTTT.